The 5 T cell receptor beta chains listed next were all sequenced from one sample in a study of CD8+CD57+ T cells in acquired aplastic anemia. Genomic DNA, serving as template, underwent TCR beta VDJ and CDR3 profiling. TCRdb reprocessed the reads via MiXCR and lists one record per CDR3 protein. Among some 200,000 distinct CDR3 sequences listed, over 55% were seen once. All patients picked for sequencing had shown, by flow cytometry, an expansion of CD8+CD57+ cells. The specimen sequenced was sorted CD4+, CD8+, or CD8+CD57+ T cells (not recorded which) from PBMCs. The source of these receptors is a human donor with aplastic anemia.

As to this clonotype: One end of the junction fails to match germline, which may point to a read error. The rearrangement links TRBV2 to TRBJ1-6; D call uncertain. The V gene's germline CDR1 is SNHLY and CDR2 FYNNEI. The CDR3 consists of 13 residues. The CDR3 region has the DNA TGTGCCAGCAAGGTCCAATCCGATTCGCCCCTCCACTTT. This translates into CASKVQSDSPLHF.

V and J are TRBV10-3 and TRBJ2-3; TRBD1 is a possible D gene (5 bases). This CDR3 has 13 residues. Trimming shortened V by 1 base and J by 5 bases, and 7 bases separated the two germline ends. The germline V gene encodes CDR1 ENHRY and CDR2 SYGVKD. Here the CDR3 DNA reads TGTGCCATCAGTGAGTTACAGGTAGATACGCAGTATTTT. Its protein product is CAISELQVDTQYF.

The chain links TRBV12-3 or TRBV12-4 to TRBJ1-1; the D gene is possibly TRBD1 (6 bases). V dropped 2 bases and J dropped 3 bases, with 13 bases sitting between them. There are 15 residues in the CDR3. CDR3 bases: TGTGCCAGCAGTTTAAACACAGGGTCGTACACTGAAGCTTTCTTT. Translated, it gives CASSLNTGSYTEAFF.

This clonotype was detected a few times. The J gene is TRBJ2-7, the V gene TRBV19, with 7 bases fitting TRBD1. Germline CDR1 LNHDA, CDR2 SQIVND (reference sequence). With V trimmed by 5 bases and J by 4 bases, 8 bases remained unmatched. This CDR3 contains 14 residues. Here the CDR3 DNA reads TGTGCCAGTAGTCCCGACAGGGTGAAGTACGAGCAGTACTTC. This translates into CASSPDRVKYEQYF. Supplemented by reference TRBV19 and TRBJ2-7, the full variable domain reads DGGITQSPKYLFRKEGQNVTLSCEQNLNHDAMYWYRQDPGQGLRLIYYSQIVNDFQKGDIAEGYSVSREKKESFPLTVTSAQKNPTAFYLCASSPDRVKYEQYFGPGTRLTVT.

This clonotype was observed a few times. The J gene is TRBJ1-2, the V gene TRBV7-3; D is undetermined. The CDR3 length is 13 residues. Germline loops: CDR1 SGHTA, CDR2 FQGTGA. Trimming took 5 bases from V and 0 from J, leaving 7 bases between them. CDR3 sequence reads: CASSPDANYGYTF. The CDR3 nucleotides are TGTGCCAGCAGCCCAGACGCTAACTATGGCTACACCTTC. The full variable domain, with the rest looked up from reference TRBV7-3 and TRBJ1-2, is GAGVSQTPSNKVTEKGKYVELRCDPISGHTALYWYRQSLGQGPEFLIYFQGTGAADDSGLPNDRFFAVRPEGSVSTLKIQRTERGDSAVYLCASSPDANYGYTFGSGTRLTVV.